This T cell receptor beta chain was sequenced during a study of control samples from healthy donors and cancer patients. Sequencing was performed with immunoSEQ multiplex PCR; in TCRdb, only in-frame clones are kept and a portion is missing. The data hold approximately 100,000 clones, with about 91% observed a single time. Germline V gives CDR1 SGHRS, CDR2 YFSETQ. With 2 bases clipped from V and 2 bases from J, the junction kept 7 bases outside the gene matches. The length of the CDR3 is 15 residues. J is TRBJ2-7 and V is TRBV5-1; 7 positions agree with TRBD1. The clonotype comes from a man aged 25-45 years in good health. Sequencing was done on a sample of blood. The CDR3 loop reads CASSFTGESAYEQYF. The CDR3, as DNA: TGCGCCAGCAGCTTTACAGGGGAGAGTGCCTACGAGCAGTACTTC.